The 23 T cell receptor beta chains below come from one sample, sequenced in a study of shared clonotypes between healthy human individuals. The assay was immunoSEQ multiplex PCR, and TCRdb's table has in-frame clones only and misses some. The sample has over 700,000 clones; just under 75% are singletons. The sequenced material came from memory CD4+ T cells sorted from blood. The subset is: CD45RA-negative fraction. These receptors originate from a woman in her thirties in good health.

This chain connects TRBV15 to TRBJ2-5, with D maybe TRBD1 (6 bases). The J call may be wrong; the DNA end is better matched by TRBJ2-7. Germline V gives CDR1 LNHNV, CDR2 YYDKDF (reference sequence). CDR3 length: 16 residues. The DNA for the CDR3 is TGTGCCACCAGCAGAGAGGGGACAAGGGCTTCCTACGAGCAGTACTTC. Protein product: CATSREGTRASYEQYF.

This chain links TRBV14 with TRBJ2-3; TRBD2 matches 7 bases. Germline assignment: CDR1 SGHDN and CDR2 FVKESK. The trim removed 3 bases at V and 3 bases at J, leaving 6 bases unmatched. The CDR3 is made up of 15 amino acids. This CDR3 is CASSHEGLETDTQYF. Written as DNA, the CDR3 is TGTGCCAGCAGCCACGAAGGACTAGAAACAGATACGCAGTATTTT.

The CDR3 DNA reads TGCGCCAGCAGCCATGACAGGGATGCATACAATGAGCAGTTCTTC. Encoded protein: CASSHDRDAYNEQFF. This chain connects TRBV4-1 to TRBJ2-1, with 7 bases identical to TRBD1. V shed 3 bases, J shed 4 bases, and the junction held 6 bases outside the gene matches. The germline V gene encodes CDR1 MGHRA and CDR2 YSYEKL. The CDR3 is 15 residues long.

This clone occurred a few times. The chain couples TRBV28 to TRBJ1-3; D is ambiguous. The CDR3 sequence is 15 residues long. The V end was cut by 3 bases, the J end by 4 bases, with 13 bases between. Germline V gene data show CDR1 as MDHEN and CDR2 as SYDVKM. This CDR3 reads CASSLAQAIGNTIYF. The CDR3 bases are TGTGCCAGCAGTTTGGCTCAAGCGATCGGAAACACCATATATTTT. The full variable domain, rest sourced from reference TRBV28 and TRBJ1-3, is DVKVTQSSRYLVKRTGEKVFLECVQDMDHENMFWYRQDPGLGLRLIYFSYDVKMKEKGDIPEGYSVSREKKERFSLILESASTNQTSMYLCASSLAQAIGNTIYFGEGSWLTVV.

The genes are TRBV2 and TRBJ2-7; D possibly uses TRBD1 or TRBD2 (5 bases each). CDR3 size: 15 residues. V was cut by 8 bases and J by 3 bases, with 20 bases left in between. Per germline, CDR1 SNHLY and CDR2 FYNNEI. CDR3 sequence: CASDFRDVGYYEQYF. As DNA, the CDR3 is TGTGCCAGCGATTTTAGGGACGTCGGCTACTACGAGCAGTACTTC.

This clone occurred a few times. The J gene is TRBJ1-1, the V gene TRBV6-1; D not certain. The V end lost 8 bases, the J end lost 1 base, and 11 bases lay between the germline ends. The CDR3 extends over 13 amino acids. CDR1 MNHNS and CDR2 SASEGT come from the germline V gene. The CDR3 sequence is CASQDGENTEAFF. CDR3 nucleotides: TGTGCCAGCCAGGACGGGGAGAACACTGAAGCTTTCTTT.

The chain joins TRBV28 to TRBJ2-2, with D possibly being TRBD2 (5 bases). Germline CDR1 reads MDHEN; CDR2 reads SYDVKM. The CDR3 sequence is 15 residues long. V gave up 6 bases and J gave up 6 bases, with 17 bases separating them. CDR3 nucleotide sequence: TGTGCCAGCAGGCCCGGGGATGCCGGGCCCGGGGAGCTGTTTTTT. As protein: CASRPGDAGPGELFF.

The rearrangement links TRBV2 to TRBJ1-1; tentatively, D is TRBD1 (6 bases). The CDR3 runs to 14 residues. Trimming removed 5 bases at V and 3 bases at J, with 13 bases between. Germline CDR1 and CDR2: SNHLY and FYNNEI. The CDR3 loop reads CASSLRGPDTEAFF. As DNA, the CDR3 is TGTGCCAGCAGTCTCAGGGGTCCTGACACTGAAGCTTTCTTT. Full variable domain (rest looked up from reference TRBV2 and TRBJ1-1): EPEVTQTPSHQVTQMGQEVILRCVPISNHLYFYWYRQILGQKVEFLVSFYNNEISEKSEIFDDQFSVERPDGSNFTLKIRSTKLEDSAMYFCASSLRGPDTEAFFGQGTRLTVV.

J is TRBJ2-7 and V is TRBV28; 16 bases line up with TRBD2. With 6 bases clipped from V and 6 bases from J, the junction kept 8 bases outside the gene matches. This CDR3 is built from 16 residues. Germline V gene sequence: CDR1 MDHEN, CDR2 SYDVKM. CDR3 residues: CASSPGTSGRAFEQYF. The CDR3, as DNA: TGTGCCAGCAGCCCCGGGACTAGCGGGAGGGCCTTCGAGCAGTACTTC.

The chain carries TRBV19 and TRBJ1-2; D gene uncertain. Trimming left V 7 bases short and J 0 bases short, with 12 bases between. This CDR3 is built from 14 residues. Looked up from germline, CDR1 is LNHDA and CDR2 is SQIVND (reference sequence). The CDR3 loop is CASTLENSNYGYTF. CDR3 nucleotides: TGTGCCAGTACCCTGGAAAACTCTAACTATGGCTACACCTTC.

On this clone itself: Other nucleotide sequences in the sample specify the same CDR3. The chain combines TRBV18 with TRBJ2-1; D not resolved. With 4 bases removed from V and 4 bases from J, the gap between germline ends came to 5 bases. CDR3 length equals 12 residues. The germline V gene encodes CDR1 KGHSH and CDR2 LQKENI. In DNA form, the CDR3 reads TGTGCCAGCTCACGATCATACAATGAGCAGTTCTTC. As protein: CASSRSYNEQFF.

This rearrangement joins TRBV7-8 to TRBJ2-1; D is possibly TRBD2 (6 bases). CDR3 length equals 15 residues. The V gene's germline CDR1 is SGHVS and CDR2 FQNEAQ. Trimming took 2 bases from V and 10 from J, leaving 18 bases between them. The CDR3 bases are TGTGCCAGCAGCTTATATAACCCGGGAGCCAGGGAGCAGTTCTTC. This encodes CASSLYNPGAREQFF. Looking up the rest from reference TRBV7-8 and TRBJ2-1 gives the full variable domain: GAGVSQSPRYKVAKRGQDVALRCDPISGHVSLFWYQQALGQGPEFLTYFQNEAQLDKSGLPSDRFFAERPEGSVSTLKIQRTQQEDSAVYLCASSLYNPGAREQFFGPGTRLTVL.

This sequence joins TRBV2 and TRBJ1-5; 10 positions agree with TRBD1. J gave up 4 bases and V 7 bases, and 10 bases lay outside the gene matches. Germline values: CDR1 SNHLY, CDR2 FYNNEI. This CDR3 has 16 amino acids. The CDR3 bases are TGTGCCAGCACTACCCAGCGACAGGGGGCGAATCAGCCCCAGCATTTT. This sequence encodes CASTTQRQGANQPQHF.

The J gene is TRBJ1-1, the V gene TRBV28; D uncertain. Per the germline V gene, CDR1 is MDHEN and CDR2 is SYDVKM. Trimming removed 6 bases at V and 4 bases at J, with 12 bases between. The CDR3 sequence is 13 residues long. CDR3 bases: TGTGCCAGCAGCGAGGGCCGGGGCACTGAAGCTTTCTTT. Translated, it gives CASSEGRGTEAFF.

The chain recombines TRBV18 with TRBJ2-2; TRBD2 aligns across 9 bases. CDR3 length equals 15 residues. The V and J ends lost 4 bases and 4 bases, in that order; junction bases with no gene match: 4. The germline V gene has CDR1 KGHSH and CDR2 LQKENI. CDR3 DNA sequence: TGTGCCAGCTCACGGGGACTAGCTTTCACCGGGGAGCTGTTTTTT. Protein: CASSRGLAFTGELFF.

In regard to this clone: The same CDR3 is also encoded by other DNA sequences in this sample. This chain uses TRBV11-2 with TRBJ2-1, with 12 bases identical to TRBD2. The CDR3 length is 18 residues. The germline V gene has CDR1 SGHAT and CDR2 FQNNGV. After removal of 1 base from V and 1 base from J, the junction contained 5 bases not matched to a gene. The CDR3 reads CASSLALAGGLSYNEQFF. As DNA, the CDR3 is TGTGCCAGCAGCTTAGCACTAGCGGGAGGTTTATCCTACAATGAGCAGTTCTTC.

The genes are TRBV28 and TRBJ1-1, with 9 bases lining up with TRBD1. From germline, CDR1 is MDHEN and CDR2 SYDVKM. The CDR3 covers 20 residues. Germline trimming cut 1 base from V and 0 bases from J; bases unmatched to any gene: 15. CDR3 sequence (DNA): TGTGCCAGCAGTTTATCGGACAGGGGAAGGTGGATTCACATGAACACTGAAGCTTTCTTT. This encodes CASSLSDRGRWIHMNTEAFF.

V gene TRBV5-1 combines with J gene TRBJ2-4; 10 bases match TRBD2. V lost 4 bases to trimming and J lost 2 bases; unmatched junction nucleotides: 6. The CDR3 sequence is 16 residues long. Germline CDR1 SGHRS, CDR2 YFSETQ. The CDR3 sequence: CASSRKREGTKNIQYF. CDR3 nucleotide sequence: TGCGCCAGCAGCAGAAAGCGGGAGGGCACCAAAAACATTCAGTACTTC.

The CDR3 nucleotides are TGTGCCAGCAGCTTGGGACATCAAGAGCCGGGTGTTGAAAAACTGTTTTTT. Its protein is CASSLGHQEPGVEKLFF. V is TRBV5-6 and J is TRBJ1-4; the D is unclear. Germline V gene data show CDR1 as SGHDT and CDR2 as YYEEEE. Trimming removed 0 bases at V and 7 bases at J, with 19 bases between. This CDR3 comprises 17 residues.

This sequence joins TRBV18 and TRBJ2-7; 10 bases agree with TRBD2. With V trimmed by 3 bases and J by 3 bases, 8 bases remained unmatched. The CDR3 is made up of 16 amino acids. Germline V gene sequence: CDR1 KGHSH, CDR2 LQKENI. This chain's CDR3 is CASSPPGAGGLYEQYF. DNA for the CDR3: TGTGCCAGCTCACCCCCGGGAGCGGGAGGGCTCTACGAGCAGTACTTC.

The chain combines TRBV7-9 with TRBJ2-2; D is undetermined. Germline lookup yields CDR1 SEHNR and CDR2 FQNEAQ (reference sequence). Between the trimmed V and J ends, which lost 0 bases and 0 bases, there was a span of 8 bases. The CDR3 is made up of 16 amino acids. CDR3 DNA: TGTGCCAGCAGCTTAGCCTACCACGCGAACACCGGGGAGCTGTTTTTT. Amino acids: CASSLAYHANTGELFF.

This chain joins TRBV7-9 and TRBJ2-1, with D tentatively TRBD1 or TRBD2 (5 bases each). Trimming took off 5 bases at V and 9 bases at J, with 11 bases between the two ends. Germline assignment: CDR1 SEHNR and CDR2 FQNEAQ (reference sequence). The CDR3 contains 12 residues. For the CDR3, the DNA is TGTGCCAGCAGCCCCGAGGGACGTGAGCAGTTCTTC. It encodes CASSPEGREQFF.

This chain connects TRBV4-1 to TRBJ2-1, with TRBD2 matching over 13 bases. Trimming cost V 2 bases and J 8 bases; bases outside gene matches: 9. The CDR3 runs 17 residues. Germline V gene lookup returns CDR1 MGHRA and CDR2 YSYEKL. As DNA, the CDR3 is TGCGCCAGCAGCCAAAGGGGGAGTGGACTAGCGGGAGATGAGCAGTTCTTC. Its protein is CASSQRGSGLAGDEQFF.